The T cell receptor (beta chain) described here comes from a study of T cell changes during pregnancy in multiple sclerosis. Sequenced by immunoSEQ multiplex PCR; TCRdb stores in-frame clones only, minus some. Here the sample spans 39,000 or so clones, about 90% being singletons. The clonotype comes from a female donor with multiple sclerosis, enrolled in a pregnancy study. The input for sequencing was CD8+ T cells from peripheral blood mononuclear cells, taken before pregnancy.

CDR3 nucleotide sequence: TGTGCCAGCACTGACGGGAGGGGCCCCACCTACGAGCAGTACTTC. Translating it yields CASTDGRGPTYEQYF. This rearrangement joins TRBV2 to TRBJ2-7, with TRBD2 identical over 8 bases. The CDR3 consists of 15 residues. The trim removed 7 bases at V and 2 bases at J, leaving 10 bases unmatched. Germline V CDR1 and CDR2: SNHLY, FYNNEI.